This T cell receptor beta chain was observed in a study of regulatory T cells in long-lasting Graves disease. CDR3 length equals 13 residues. Germline CDR1 reads SEHNR; CDR2 reads FQNEAQ (reference sequence). Trimming removed 2 bases from V and 14 bases from J; junction bases left unmatched: 6. Arm-PCR of CDR3 regions with iRepertoire HTBI primers generated TCR beta libraries. TCRdb re-called the multiplex PCR reads through MiXCR, storing one row per CDR3 protein. The top ten clones hold approximately 12% of a sample with a few hundred thousand distinct CDR3 sequences, roughly 18% of them seen once. The time point here: newly diagnosed GD, antithyroid drugs for less than 3 months. From PBMCs, RNA was extracted and then used to make the TCR library. The sample was also linked to a second study, of T cells in Graves' hyperthyroidism and ophthalmopathy. In that study: Graves' hyperthyroidism showing no ophthalmopathy progression within 18 months was considered stable.

The TCR sequence derives from a young woman with Graves disease. The sequenced sample was peripheral blood mononuclear cells (PBMCs), obtained at new diagnosis, from a patient treated with antithyroid drugs. The chain links TRBV7-9 to TRBJ1-6, with 7 bases lining up with TRBD1. The chain's CDR3 is CASSLTGARTLHF. The DNA for the CDR3 is TGTGCCAGCAGCTTAACAGGGGCCCGCACCCTCCACTTT. The full variable domain, its missing parts supplied by reference TRBV7-9 and TRBJ1-6, is DTGVSQNPRHKITKRGQNVTFRCDPISEHNRLYWYRQTLGQGPEFLTYFQNEAQLEKSRLLSDRFSAERPKGSFSTLEIQRTEQGDSAMYLCASSLTGARTLHFGNGTRLTVT.